Listed below are T cell receptor beta chains from one sample, sequenced in a study of cytomegalovirus exposure and HLA in healthy donors. Using immunoSEQ multiplex PCR, the repertoire was profiled, and TCRdb retains in-frame clones only, with some absent. The sample records roughly 250,000 clones, under 90% being singletons. Sequenced material: PBMCs. Source of these receptors: a girl aged 2 to 9 in good health and CMV-seronegative. The CDR3 runs from the conserved cysteine through the conserved F or W. The D gene is left open where the match is weak. Clone size is not always given. Where it is, it says once, few, many or a class for expanded clones.

J: TRBJ1-3; D: NA; V: TRBV28; size: NA; DNA: TGTGCCAGCAGCCCACCTCCCGGACAGCGCAATGAGGGAAACACCATATATTTT; CDR3: CASSPPPGQRNEGNTIYF
J: TRBJ1-2; D: NA; V: TRBV20-1; size: NA; DNA: TGCAGTGCTAGTGAGGCATACGGCTACACCTTC; CDR3: CSASEAYGYTF
J: TRBJ2-7; D: NA; V: TRBV9; size: NA; DNA: TGTGCCAGCAGCGTAGGTGGAGGGGGGGCCAGTGAGCAGTACTTC; CDR3: CASSVGGGGASEQYF
J: TRBJ2-7; D: TRBD1; V: TRBV4-1; size: NA; DNA: TGCGCCAGCAGCCAAGATCCGGGACAGGGGGGGTACGAGCAGTACTTC; CDR3: CASSQDPGQGGYEQYF
J: TRBJ2-3; D: TRBD2; V: TRBV13; size: NA; DNA: TGTGCCAGCAGCCCCCCTCTCGTAGCGGGAGGTCGAACAGATACGCAGTATTTT; CDR3: CASSPPLVAGGRTDTQYF
J: TRBJ2-1; D: NA; V: TRBV7-9; size: NA; DNA: TGTGCCAGCAGCTTAGCATTGGACTACGGTGAGCAGTTCTTC; CDR3: CASSLALDYGEQFF
J: TRBJ1-1; D: NA; V: TRBV28; size: once; DNA: TGTGCCAGCCTGAGGGTTGAAGCTTTCTTT; CDR3: CASLRVEAFF
J: TRBJ2-1; D: NA; V: TRBV18; size: once; DNA: TGTGCCAGCTCACCAAGTGGGGGGGGCACGGAGTATGAGCAGTTCTTC; CDR3: CASSPSGGGTEYEQFF
J: TRBJ2-5; D: NA; V: TRBV7-2; size: NA; DNA: TGTGCCAGCAGAGAACAGAGACAAGAGACCCAGTACTTC; CDR3: CASREQRQETQYF
J: TRBJ2-7; D: NA; V: TRBV19; size: NA; DNA: TGTGCCAGTAGTTCTGGACTCCCGTCCTACGAGCAGTACTTC; CDR3: CASSSGLPSYEQYF
J: TRBJ2-3; D: TRBD2; V: TRBV5-4; size: few; DNA: TGTGCCAGCAGCTCGTACGGGGGGTTTAGCACAGATACGCAGTATTTT; CDR3: CASSSYGGFSTDTQYF
J: TRBJ1-2; D: NA; V: TRBV10-3; size: NA; DNA: TGTGCCATCAGTGATGAGGGTTCTGGCTACACCTTC; CDR3: CAISDEGSGYTF
J: TRBJ2-7; D: TRBD2; V: TRBV7-9; size: few; DNA: TGTGCCAGCAGCGGCACTAGCGGGGGGGCCGTTTACGAGCAGTACTTC; CDR3: CASSGTSGGAVYEQYF
J: TRBJ1-6; D: TRBD1; V: TRBV6-4; size: once; DNA: TGTGCCAGCAGTGACGGGACAGGACCACATTCACCCCTCCACTTT; CDR3: CASSDGTGPHSPLHF
J: TRBJ1-1; D: TRBD1; V: TRBV2; size: NA; DNA: TGTGCCAGCAGCCTAGCGCGAAGGGGGCTCACTGAAGCTTTCTTT; CDR3: CASSLARRGLTEAFF
J: TRBJ2-7; D: NA; V: TRBV21-1; size: few; DNA: TGTGCCAGCAGCAAAGAGCCGGACGAGCAGTACTTC; CDR3: CASSKEPDEQYF